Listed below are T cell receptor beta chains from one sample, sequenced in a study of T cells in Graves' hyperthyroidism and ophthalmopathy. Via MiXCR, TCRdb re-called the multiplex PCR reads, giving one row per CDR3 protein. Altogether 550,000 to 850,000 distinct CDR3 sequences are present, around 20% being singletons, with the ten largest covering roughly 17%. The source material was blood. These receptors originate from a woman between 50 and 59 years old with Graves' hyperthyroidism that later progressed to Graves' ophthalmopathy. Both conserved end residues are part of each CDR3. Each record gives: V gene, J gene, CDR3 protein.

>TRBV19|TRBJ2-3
CASSIGGGGDTQYF
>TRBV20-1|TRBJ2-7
CSAQTGWGSYEQYF
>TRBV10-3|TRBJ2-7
CAIRKDRSNYEQYF
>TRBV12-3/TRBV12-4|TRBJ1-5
CASSFGRDQPQHF
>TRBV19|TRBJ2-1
CASSISPQDLSSYNEQFF
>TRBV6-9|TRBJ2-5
CASSILREETQYF
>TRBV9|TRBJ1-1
CASSVGVRGQGTTEAFF
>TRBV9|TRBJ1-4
CASSPRAGEGEKLFF
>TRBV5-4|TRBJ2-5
CASSPQGWGRETQYF
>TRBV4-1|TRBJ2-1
CASTGEIYNEQFF
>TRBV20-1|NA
CSARLRLAGGRYEQFF
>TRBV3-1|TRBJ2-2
CASSQPIAGGDTGELFF
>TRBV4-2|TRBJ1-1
CASSWGDRGTGTEAFF
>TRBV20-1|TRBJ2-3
CSASEGGPDTQYF
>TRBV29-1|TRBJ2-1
CSVEGGPIPNNEQFF
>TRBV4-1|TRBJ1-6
CASSQDGSPLHF
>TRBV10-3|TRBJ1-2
CAISVTGNSYGYTF
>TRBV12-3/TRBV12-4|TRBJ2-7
CASSQGHEQYF
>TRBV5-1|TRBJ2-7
CASSLAQVYEQYF
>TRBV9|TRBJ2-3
CASSEASGAPDGDTQYF
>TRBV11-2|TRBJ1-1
CASSFGTGIGAEAFF
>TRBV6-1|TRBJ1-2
CASSSQGRETYGYTF
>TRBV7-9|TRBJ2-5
CASGTGGGIQETQYF
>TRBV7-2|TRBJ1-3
CASSLLNFGGGGNTIYF
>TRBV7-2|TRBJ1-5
CASNTRGGANQPQHF
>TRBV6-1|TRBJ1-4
CASTVLGEKLFF
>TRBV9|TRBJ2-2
CASSVDPTGELFF
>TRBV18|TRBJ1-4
CASSPQTGMSEKLFF
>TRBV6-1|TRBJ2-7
CASVPEGGSLSGEQYF
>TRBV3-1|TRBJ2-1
CASSLGLAGGPHEQFF
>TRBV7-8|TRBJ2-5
CASSLAGQKIQETQYF
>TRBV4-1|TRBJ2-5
CASSQETGTVETQYF
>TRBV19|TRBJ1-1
CASSIALGRIMNTEAFF
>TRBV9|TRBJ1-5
CASSLDPGWSQPQHF
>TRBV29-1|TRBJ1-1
CSVIKTDNTEAFF
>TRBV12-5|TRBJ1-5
CASGYSGGGNQPQHF